This TCR beta chain originates from a study of siplizumab effects on memory and regulatory T cells. Findings of the study overall: Apparently more diverse than memory cells, naive T cells also seemed major alloresponse contributors. Roughly 80-95% of proliferating CD4+ or CD8+ clones lacked a naive or memory phenotype that could be assigned. To unstimulated subsets, only a minor fraction of alloreactive clones could be mapped.

With regard to this clone: No antigen is known for it.

TCRdb's table, derived via immunoSEQ multiplex PCR, lists solely in-frame clones and lacks some. The sample lists more than 95,000 clones, approximately 94% occurring once. This CDR3 has 12 residues. Germline V gene data show CDR1 as SEHNR and CDR2 as FQNEAQ (reference sequence). Between the trimmed V and J ends, which lost 5 bases and 4 bases, there was a span of 6 bases. This clonotype was obtained from a human donor in good health. The sequencing sample was made of non-Treg CD4+ T cells sorted from blood. The V call is TRBV7-9, the J call TRBJ1-5, with TRBD1 as a possible D gene (5 bases). CDR3 in DNA: TGTGCCAGCAGCACAGGAAATCAGCCCCAGCATTTT. This gives the protein CASSTGNQPQHF.